This TCR beta chain was captured by sequencing in a study of blood T cell repertoires in COVID-19. Original processing methods: Quantification of nucleated cells was approximated via reference gene primer amplification. Repertoires were generated with immunoSEQ multiplex PCR, while TCRdb's copy carries only in-frame clones and drops some. The V and J calls and the clone size are those of that table, but D and trimming were determined from the DNA. The data contain 90,000 to 110,000 clones, 90% of them singletons. The CDR3 extends over 16 amino acids. V was pared by 5 bases and J by 4 bases, with 6 bases of the junction left unmatched. Germline lookup yields CDR1 SGHVS and CDR2 FQNEAQ.

The sample consisted of peripheral blood. V and J are TRBV7-8 and TRBJ2-5, with 14 positions matching TRBD2. The sequence derives from a human donor in a cohort sampled during active COVID-19. CDR3 nucleotide sequence: TGTGCCAGCAGCCCTCCGGGGACTAGCGGGAGAGAGACCCAGTACTTC. This sequence encodes CASSPPGTSGRETQYF.